This TCR beta chain was obtained from a study of blood T cell repertoires in COVID-19. V lost 2 bases and J lost 5, with 12 bases in between. CDR1 is SGHAT and CDR2 is FQDESV in the germline V gene (reference sequence). CDR3 length: 14 amino acids. Data came from immunoSEQ multiplex PCR; TCRdb stores just in-frame clones and leaves some out. Of more than 65,000 clones listed, roughly nine tenths were seen once; the top ten hold under 9.5%. The receptor was isolated from a man aged 45-65 years with acute or convalescent COVID-19. The rearrangement joins TRBV11-1 to TRBJ1-1; perhaps TRBD1 as D (6 bases). Sequencing was done on a sample of peripheral blood. CDR3 loop: CASSLRGRGTEAFF. In nucleotides, the CDR3 is TGTGCCAGCAGCTTACGGGGGAGGGGGACTGAAGCTTTCTTT.